What follows are 10 T cell receptor beta chains derived from one specimen sequenced in a study of OX40 agonist ivuxolimab in advanced cancers. Assay used: immunoSEQ multiplex PCR; TCRdb lists only in-frame clones, some missing. Seen here are tens of thousands of clones, around 86% observed once, and the top ten hold over 0.25%. The sequenced sample was CD4+ or CD8+ T cells sorted from blood, obtained in a trial of the OX40 agonist ivuxolimab. The receptors stem from an adult with an advanced solid tumor such as melanoma, head and neck, liver or kidney cancer.

The chain carries TRBV11-3 and TRBJ1-1, with D hard to call. The CDR3 length is 14 residues. With 5 bases removed from V and 7 bases from J, the gap between germline ends came to 17 bases. Germline-derived CDR1 and CDR2 are SGHNT and YENEEA. The CDR3 region is CASSHVGGLIEAFF. The CDR3, as DNA: TGTGCCAGCAGCCACGTAGGAGGGTTAATTGAAGCTTTCTTT.

The chain employs TRBV18 and TRBJ1-5, with TRBD1 as a possible D gene (5 bases). V lost 6 bases and J 7 bases, leaving 16 bases between the germline ends. Per germline, CDR1 KGHSH and CDR2 LQKENI. The CDR3 extends over 14 amino acids. CDR3: CASSSGQGGQPQHF. The CDR3, as DNA: TGTGCCAGCTCTTCAGGGCAGGGTGGACAGCCCCAGCATTTT.

This clone was detected only a few times. The chain combines TRBV2 with TRBJ2-7, with D unclear. The CDR3 runs 12 residues. V lost 4 bases, J lost 7 bases, and 11 bases lay in between. The germline gives CDR1 SNHLY, CDR2 FYNNEI. Written as DNA, the CDR3 is TGTGCCAGCAGTGTAGTTAGCCGGGAGCAGTACGTC. Amino acids: CASSVVSREQYV.

The chain combines TRBV4-3 with TRBJ1-4; a weak D match, TRBD1 (6 bases). V shed 3 bases and J shed 8 bases, with 22 bases lying between them. Germline CDR1 is LGHNA and CDR2 is YSLEER. This CDR3 is 17 amino acids long. The CDR3 nucleotides are TGCGCCAGCAGCCAGGCCTCTATTGGGGGCAGACGAGAAAAACTGTTTTTT. It specifies CASSQASIGGRREKLFF.

This clone occurred once. The rearrangement links TRBV5-1 to TRBJ2-3, with D uncertain. CDR1 is SGHRS, CDR2 YFSETQ, per germline. The CDR3 spans 15 residues. The V end lost 0 bases, the J end lost 5 bases, and 13 bases lay between the germline ends. The CDR3 protein is CASSLGGKGIDTQYF. CDR3 coding DNA: TGCGCCAGCAGCTTGGGCGGAAAAGGGATAGATACGCAGTATTTT.

The V call is TRBV5-6, the J call TRBJ2-5; 9 bases fit TRBD1. In germline, CDR1 is SGHDT, CDR2 YYEEEE. Trimming at V came to 2 bases and at J to 3 bases, leaving 5 bases not matched to a gene. This CDR3 has 15 residues. The CDR3 region is CASSLDRGWKETQYF. DNA of the CDR3: TGTGCCAGCAGCTTAGACAGGGGGTGGAAAGAGACCCAGTACTTC.

This clone was counted a few times. The chain carries TRBV19 and TRBJ1-4; possible D gene TRBD1, 5 bases. The germline V and J ends were trimmed by 0 bases and 3 bases, with 14 bases remaining between them. Germline V gives CDR1 LNHDA, CDR2 SQIVND (reference sequence). The length of the CDR3 is 17 residues. CDR3 nucleotide sequence: TGTGCCAGTAGTATAGATACCTTCAGGGCGGCTAATGAAAAACTGTTTTTT. It specifies CASSIDTFRAANEKLFF.

This rearrangement joins TRBV6-5 to TRBJ1-2, with D perhaps matching TRBD1 (6 bases). The CDR3 sequence is 15 residues long. The ends were cut back, 5 bases at V and 0 bases at J, with 13 bases in the middle. Germline lookup yields CDR1 MNHEY and CDR2 SVGAGI. CDR3 DNA: TGTGCCAGCAGTAGCCACAGGGCCTCTAACTATGGCTACACCTTC. Protein product: CASSSHRASNYGYTF.

V and J are TRBV9 and TRBJ1-3; no definite D call. V gave up 0 bases and J gave up 4 bases, with 14 bases separating them. CDR3 length: 16 amino acids. Germline CDR1 is SGDLS and CDR2 is YYNGEE. The CDR3 sequence is CASSVAVGGAGNTIYF. CDR3 DNA: TGTGCCAGCAGCGTAGCGGTGGGCGGTGCGGGAAACACCATATATTTT. Full variable domain (outside the CDR3, taken from reference TRBV9 and TRBJ1-3): DSGVTQTPKHLITATGQRVTLRCSPRSGDLSVYWYQQSLDQGLQFLIQYYNGEERAKGNILERFSAQQFPDLHSELNLSSLELGDSALYFCASSVAVGGAGNTIYFGEGSWLTVV.

The table lists this clone with many counts. This chain uses TRBV25-1 with TRBJ1-1, with 7 bases aligning to TRBD1. CDR3 length equals 13 residues. With 4 bases clipped from V and 3 bases from J, the junction kept 2 bases outside the gene matches. Per germline, CDR1 MGHDK and CDR2 SYGVNS. This CDR3 is CASSGQGYTEAFF. CDR3 nucleotides: TGTGCCAGCAGTGGACAGGGTTACACTGAAGCTTTCTTT.